This T cell receptor (beta chain) derives from a study of cytomegalovirus exposure and HLA in healthy donors. To note about this clone: Additional DNA sequences in this sample encode the identical CDR3.

Both 60 Vbeta primers and 13 Jbeta primers went into the PCR. Using immunoSEQ multiplex PCR, the repertoire was profiled, and TCRdb retains in-frame clones only, with some absent. The sample holds some 150,000 clones, less than 65% seen once. Germline CDR1 SGHRS, CDR2 YFSETQ. This CDR3 is 15 amino acids long. J was trimmed by 0 bases and V by 2 bases; bases with no gene match: 3. The V and J genes are TRBV5-1 and TRBJ2-7; 9 positions agree with TRBD1. This sequence was found in a woman aged 30 to 39 in good health and CMV-seropositive. Sequenced material: PBMCs. The CDR3 reads CASSLLTGGSYEQYF. The CDR3 region has the DNA TGCGCCAGCAGCTTACTGACAGGGGGCTCCTACGAGCAGTACTTC.